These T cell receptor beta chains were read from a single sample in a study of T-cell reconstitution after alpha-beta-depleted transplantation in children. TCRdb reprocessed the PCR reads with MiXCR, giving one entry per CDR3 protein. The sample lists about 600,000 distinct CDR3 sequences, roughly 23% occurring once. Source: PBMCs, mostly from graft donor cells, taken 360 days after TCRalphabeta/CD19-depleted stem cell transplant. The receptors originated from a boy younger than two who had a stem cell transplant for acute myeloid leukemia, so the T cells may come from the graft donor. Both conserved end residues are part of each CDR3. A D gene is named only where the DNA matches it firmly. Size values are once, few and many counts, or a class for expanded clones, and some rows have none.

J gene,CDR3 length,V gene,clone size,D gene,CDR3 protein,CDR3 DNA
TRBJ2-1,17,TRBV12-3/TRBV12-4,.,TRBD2,CASSLAGGLAGGSEQFF,TGTGCCAGCAGTCTCGCCGGGGGGCTAGCGGGGGGTTCTGAGCAGTTCTTC
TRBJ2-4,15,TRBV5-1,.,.,CASSLGDGQRNIQYF,TGCGCCAGCAGCTTGGGGGACGGACAGAGAAACATTCAGTACTTC
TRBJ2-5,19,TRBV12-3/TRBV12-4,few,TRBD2,CASCLRVGGSGGQGETQYF,TGTGCCAGCTGTTTAAGAGTTGGCGGTAGCGGGGGGCAAGGAGAGACCCAGTACTTC
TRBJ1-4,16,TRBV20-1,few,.,CSARDRRTGRNEKLFF,TGCAGTGCTAGAGATCGAAGGACCGGGAGAAATGAAAAACTGTTTTTT
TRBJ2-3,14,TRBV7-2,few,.,CASSLDYSTDTQYF,TGTGCCAGCAGCTTAGATTACAGCACAGATACGCAGTATTTT
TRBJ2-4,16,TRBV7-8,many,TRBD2,CASSSTGTRGKSIQYF,TGTGCCAGCAGCTCTACCGGGACTAGGGGGAAAAGCATTCAGTACTTC
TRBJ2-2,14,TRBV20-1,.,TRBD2,CSARQAGETGELFF,TGCAGTGCTAGACAAGCGGGGGAGACCGGGGAGCTGTTTTTT
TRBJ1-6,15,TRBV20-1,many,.,CSARKETGGNSPLHF,TGCAGTGCTAGAAAGGAAACAGGAGGGAATTCACCCCTCCACTTT
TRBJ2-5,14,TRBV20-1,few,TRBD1,CSATKGGAGETQYF,TGCAGTGCTACAAAAGGGGGCGCGGGAGAGACCCAGTACTTC
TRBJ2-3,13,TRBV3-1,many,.,CASSQVSTDTQYF,TGTGCCAGCAGCCAAGTTTCCACAGATACGCAGTATTTT
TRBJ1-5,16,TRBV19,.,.,CASSMFGRGTNQPQHF,TGTGCCAGTAGTATGTTCGGTAGGGGGACGAATCAGCCCCAGCATTTT
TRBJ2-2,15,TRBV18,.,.,CASSPEGKVTGELFF,TGTGCCAGCTCACCTGAGGGAAAAGTAACCGGGGAGCTGTTTTTT
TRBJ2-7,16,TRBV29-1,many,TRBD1,CSVEGQKGQGFYEQYF,TGCAGCGTTGAAGGACAAAAAGGACAGGGCTTCTACGAGCAGTACTTC
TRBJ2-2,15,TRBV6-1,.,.,CASTWGLADTGELFF,TGTGCCAGCACATGGGGGCTAGCGGACACCGGGGAGCTGTTTTTT
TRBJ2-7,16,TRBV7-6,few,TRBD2,CASSLGLADGSYEQYF,TGTGCCAGCAGCCTGGGACTAGCGGACGGATCCTACGAGCAGTACTTC
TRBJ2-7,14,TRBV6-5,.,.,CASSSVGLAYEQYF,TGTGCCAGCAGTTCCGTAGGGCTAGCCTACGAGCAGTACTTC
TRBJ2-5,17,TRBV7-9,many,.,CASSPWTSAGYQETQYF,TGTGCCAGCAGCCCTTGGACCTCTGCGGGGTACCAAGAGACCCAGTACTTC
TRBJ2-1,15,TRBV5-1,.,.,CASSLATASYNEQFF,TGCGCCAGCAGCTTGGCGACAGCCTCCTACAATGAGCAGTTCTTC
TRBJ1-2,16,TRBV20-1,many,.,CSAPNPGVRANYGYTF,TGCAGTGCCCCGAACCCAGGGGTCCGAGCTAACTATGGCTACACCTTC
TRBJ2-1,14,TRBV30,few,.,CAWTLNRVYNEQFF,TGTGCCTGGACTCTGAACAGGGTATACAATGAGCAGTTCTTC
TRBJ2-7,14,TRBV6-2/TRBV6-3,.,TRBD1,CASSYRDRGREQYF,TGTGCCAGCAGTTACCGGGACAGGGGGCGCGAGCAGTACTTC
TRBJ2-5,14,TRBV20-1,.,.,CSARRPGEEKSQYF,TGCAGTGCTAGAAGACCGGGGGAAGAGAAGTCCCAGTACTTC
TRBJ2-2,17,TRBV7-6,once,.,CASSLATGLHNTGELFF,TGTGCCAGCAGCTTAGCTACGGGACTCCATAACACCGGGGAGCTGTTTTTT
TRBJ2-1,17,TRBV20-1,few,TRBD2,CSARGLAGGKSYNEQFF,TGCAGTGCCCGCGGACTAGCGGGGGGCAAATCCTACAATGAGCAGTTCTTC
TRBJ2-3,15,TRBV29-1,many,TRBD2,CSVEWAAGGGNTQYF,TGCAGCGTTGAATGGGCAGCGGGGGGTGGAAATACGCAGTATTTT
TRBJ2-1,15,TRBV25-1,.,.,CASSEDTSSYNEQFF,TGTGCCAGCAGTGAAGACACCAGCTCCTACAATGAGCAGTTCTTC
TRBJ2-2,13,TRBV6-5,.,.,CASSPQRVGELFF,TGTGCCAGCAGTCCTCAGCGGGTCGGGGAGCTGTTTTTT
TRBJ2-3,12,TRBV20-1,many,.,CSARSVTDTQYF,TGCAGTGCTAGATCAGTCACAGATACGCAGTATTTT
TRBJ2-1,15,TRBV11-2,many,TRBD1,CASSLPRRGRDEQFF,TGTGCCAGCAGCTTACCCCGCAGGGGGAGAGATGAGCAGTTCTTC
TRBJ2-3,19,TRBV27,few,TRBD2,CASSLTSGGLYTLTDTQYF,TGTGCCAGCAGTTTGACTAGCGGGGGGCTATATACCCTGACAGATACGCAGTATTTT
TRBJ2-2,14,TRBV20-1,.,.,CSARPGGVTGELFF,TGCAGTGCTAGGCCGGGGGGCGTCACCGGGGAGCTGTTTTTT
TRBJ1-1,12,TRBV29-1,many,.,CSVEQDKVEAFF,TGCAGCGTTGAACAGGACAAGGTGGAGGCTTTCTTT
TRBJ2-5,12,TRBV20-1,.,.,CRYIQTKETQYF,TGCAGATACATCCAGACCAAAGAGACCCAGTACTTC
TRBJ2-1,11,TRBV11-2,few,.,CASSLGSNQFF,TGTGCCAGCAGCTTAGGTAGTAACCAGTTCTTC
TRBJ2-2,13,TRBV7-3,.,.,CASSFQTTGELFF,TGTGCCAGCAGCTTCCAAACCACCGGGGAGCTGTTTTTT
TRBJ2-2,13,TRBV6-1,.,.,CASRNRATGELFF,TGTGCCAGCAGGAACAGGGCTACCGGGGAGCTGTTTTTT
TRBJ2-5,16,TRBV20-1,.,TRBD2,CSAGDWRGGSAETQYF,TGCAGTGCTGGGGATTGGCGGGGGGGCAGCGCGGAGACCCAGTACTTC
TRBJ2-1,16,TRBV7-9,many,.,CASSQSTGTIYNEQFF,TGTGCCAGCAGCCAATCGACAGGGACTATCTACAATGAGCAGTTCTTC
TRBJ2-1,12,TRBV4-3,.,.,CASSQDRRVQFF,TGCGCCAGCAGCCAAGATCGGAGGGTGCAGTTCTTC
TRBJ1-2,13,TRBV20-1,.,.,CSASVRAYYGYTF,TGCAGTGCTAGTGTCAGGGCCTACTATGGCTACACCTTC
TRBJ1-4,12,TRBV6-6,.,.,CASRTVNEKLFF,TGTGCCAGCAGGACGGTGAATGAAAAACTGTTTTTT
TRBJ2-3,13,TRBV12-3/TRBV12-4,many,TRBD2,CASSVGLAGTQYF,TGTGCCAGCAGTGTGGGACTAGCGGGTACGCAGTATTTT
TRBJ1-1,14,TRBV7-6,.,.,CASSSRGVNTEAFF,TGTGCCAGCAGTTCCCGGGGAGTGAACACTGAAGCTTTCTTT
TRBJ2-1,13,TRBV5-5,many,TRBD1,CASSHRGLDEQFF,TGTGCCAGCAGCCACAGGGGGCTCGATGAGCAGTTCTTC
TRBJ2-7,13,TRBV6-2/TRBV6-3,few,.,CASSYSSRREQYF,TGTGCCAGCAGTTACTCGAGTCGTCGGGAGCAGTACTTC
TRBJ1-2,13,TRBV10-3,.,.,CAISEAGVYGYTF,TGTGCCATCAGTGAGGCAGGGGTCTATGGCTACACCTTC
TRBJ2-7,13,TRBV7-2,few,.,CASSPTGPLEQYF,TGTGCCAGCAGCCCGACAGGTCCTCTGGAGCAGTACTTC
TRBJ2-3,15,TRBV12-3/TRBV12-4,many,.,CASSFDFLSTDTQYF,TGTGCCAGCAGTTTCGACTTTCTTAGCACAGATACGCAGTATTTT
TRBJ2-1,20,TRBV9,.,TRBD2,CASSALGLRPAGGPGNEQFF,TGTGCCAGCAGCGCCTTAGGTTTAAGACCAGCGGGGGGGCCCGGCAATGAGCAATTCTTC